This T cell receptor beta chain derives from a study of CD8 T cells in Susac syndrome. Study observations and caveats: A relatively small number of individuals underwent TCR sequencing and HLA analysis.

Points on this clonotype: What it binds is unknown.

This CDR3 has 16 residues. Trimming took off 3 bases at V and 4 bases at J, with 19 bases between the two ends. Germline CDR1 reads SGHRS; CDR2 reads YFSETQ. Reverse transcription of about 0.45 to 1 ug RNA was carried out with random hexamers. A multiplex approach, immunoSEQ multiplex PCR, amplified TCR beta CDR3 across 54 Vbeta and 13 Jbeta. TCRdb re-called the immunoSEQ multiplex PCR reads with MiXCR, one entry per CDR3 protein. The data contain some 99,000 distinct CDR3 sequences, about 95% of them seen just once; the ten biggest clones take up under 0.1%. Healthy donors matched for age and sex were used as controls.

This chain joins TRBV5-1 and TRBJ2-5; no clear D. Sequencing was carried out using CD4+ T cells from PBMCs. This clonotype originated in a human donor in good health. The CDR3 region is CASSSYPMVPGETQYF. The CDR3 DNA is TGCGCCAGCAGCTCCTATCCCATGGTCCCGGGAGAGACCCAGTACTTC.